A single sample gave rise to the 19 T cell receptor beta chains below, sequenced in a study of T-cell reconstitution after alpha-beta-depleted transplantation in children. A TCRbeta library incorporating unique molecular identifiers was prepared. MiXCR was run by TCRdb on the PCR reads, yielding one entry per CDR3 protein. The table records about 200,000 distinct CDR3 sequences, roughly 15% of them present only once. This material consisted of PBMCs from the stem cell graft donor, taken from the stem cell graft. The source is a human donor who donated a stem cell graft to a child with acute lymphoblastic leukemia.

This clonotype showed up many times. The rearrangement links TRBV7-8 to TRBJ2-5; D not resolved. The CDR3 loop spans 13 amino acids. V gave up 4 bases and J gave up 5 bases, with 11 bases separating them. CDR1 and CDR2 (germline): SGHVS, FQNEAQ. The CDR3 spells CASSSGFRETQYF. DNA for the CDR3: TGTGCCAGCAGCTCCGGTTTCCGCGAGACCCAGTACTTC.

This chain joins TRBV7-2 and TRBJ1-1, with D unclear. The V and J ends lost 5 bases and 6 bases respectively, with 10 bases between them. There are 12 residues in the CDR3. Per the germline V gene, CDR1 is SGHTA and CDR2 is FQGNSA. CDR3 in amino acids: CASSDPGAEAFF. The CDR3 nucleotides read TGTGCCAGCAGCGACCCCGGGGCTGAAGCTTTCTTT.

This clonotype was counted between two and nine times. The genes are TRBV6-1 and TRBJ1-5; D unclear. Germline V gene sequence: CDR1 MNHNS, CDR2 SASEGT. This CDR3 is built from 14 residues. The V end lost 6 bases, the J end lost 3 bases, and 12 bases lay between the germline ends. The CDR3 DNA sequence: TGTGCCAGCAGACATGACGGATTCAATCAGCCCCAGCATTTT. It translates to CASRHDGFNQPQHF.

This clonotype was counted many times. V gene TRBV7-8 combines with J gene TRBJ2-5; unclear D gene. Looked up from germline, CDR1 is SGHVS and CDR2 is FQNEAQ. Trimming pared 5 bases from V and 1 base from J, leaving 14 bases between. CDR3 length: 15 residues. In nucleotides, the CDR3 is TGTGCCAGCAGCCCTAAACGGGTCGTCCAAGAGACCCAGTACTTC. This encodes CASSPKRVVQETQYF.

This clonotype showed up many times. The chain recombines TRBV7-9 with TRBJ2-6, with TRBD1 as a possible D gene (6 bases). The CDR3 covers 13 residues. Trimming took 8 bases from V and 4 from J, leaving 9 bases between them. Germline V lookup: CDR1 SEHNR, CDR2 FQNEAQ (reference sequence). CDR3 sequence: CASVGAGANVLTF. The CDR3 coding sequence is TGTGCCAGCGTGGGGGCAGGGGCCAACGTCCTGACTTTC.

This clonotype has ten or more counts. The chain links TRBV29-1 to TRBJ1-5; TRBD1 aligns across 8 bases. CDR3 length equals 13 residues. Germline CDR1 is SQVTM and CDR2 is ANQGSEA. V lost 7 bases and J lost 2; bases outside the gene matches: 4. The CDR3 nucleotides are TGCAGCGCCACAGGGGGGGGCAATCAGCCCCAGCATTTT. It yields the protein CSATGGGNQPQHF.

This clonotype was recorded many times. The V call is TRBV12-3 or TRBV12-4, the J call TRBJ1-1, with TRBD1 matching 7 bases. The V segment lost 5 bases and the J segment 1 base; nucleotides outside the gene matches: 10. CDR3 length equals 16 residues. The CDR3 spells CASSPRRQGTNTEAFF. The CDR3 bases are TGTGCCAGCAGTCCCCGGAGACAGGGTACGAACACTGAAGCTTTCTTT.

This clonotype came up many times. V gene TRBV4-1 combines with J gene TRBJ1-1; D ambiguous. Between the trimmed V and J ends, which lost 0 bases and 8 bases, there was a span of 16 bases. CDR3 length: 15 amino acids. Germline V gene sequence: CDR1 MGHRA, CDR2 YSYEKL. In DNA form, the CDR3 reads TGCGCCAGCAGCCAAGAGGTAACGGGGTCAAGAGAAGCTTTCTTT. Protein sequence: CASSQEVTGSREAFF.

This clonotype was seen ten or more times. The chain links TRBV3-1 to TRBJ2-7, with 7 bases lining up with TRBD2. The V segment lost 1 base and the J segment 4 bases; nucleotides outside the gene matches: 4. The CDR3 loop spans 14 amino acids. Looked up from germline, CDR1 is LGHDT and CDR2 is YNNKEL (reference sequence). CDR3 nucleotide sequence: TGTGCCAGCAGCCAAGGCGGGAGTATTTACGAGCAGTACTTC. Translating gives CASSQGGSIYEQYF.

This clonotype has only a few counts. The J gene is TRBJ1-1, the V gene TRBV18, with 7 bases fitting TRBD1. J lost 7 bases, V lost 3 bases, and 5 bases had no gene match. The CDR3 length is 13 residues. The V gene's germline CDR1 is KGHSH and CDR2 LQKENI. The CDR3 DNA sequence: TGTGCCAGCTCACCCCGACAGGGTGATGAAGCTTTCTTT. This gives the protein CASSPRQGDEAFF.

The V call is TRBV28, the J call TRBJ2-5, with D unresolved. Trimming took off 10 bases at V and 3 bases at J, with 18 bases between the two ends. The CDR3 covers 14 residues. Germline loops: CDR1 MDHEN, CDR2 SYDVKM. In DNA form, the CDR3 reads TGTGCCATGAGCCCTGGAAACCAGGAAGAGACCCAGTACTTC. Translated: CAMSPGNQEETQYF.

This clonotype appeared many times. J is TRBJ2-3 and V is TRBV5-1; possibly TRBD1 or TRBD2 for D (5 bases each). CDR3 length equals 17 residues. Trimming removed 4 bases from V and 4 bases from J, with 22 bases in between. Germline CDR1 reads SGHRS; CDR2 reads YFSETQ. The CDR3 DNA is TGCGCCAGCAGCCTAGGGACGGCCGCCCCTTTCCCAGATACGCAGTATTTT. The encoded protein is CASSLGTAAPFPDTQYF.

The chain couples TRBV20-1 to TRBJ2-7; TRBD2 matches 13 bases. Germline CDR1 and CDR2: DFQATT and SNEGSKA (reference sequence). With V trimmed by 5 bases and J by 0 bases, 7 bases remained unmatched. The CDR3 is 16 residues long. This chain's CDR3 is CSAAGLAGAISYEQYF. DNA of the CDR3: TGCAGTGCTGCCGGACTAGCGGGAGCTATCTCCTACGAGCAGTACTTC.

This clonotype was seen many times. CDR3 bases: TGTGCCAGCAGTTTATACCCCGGGGGGCCGGCCCAAGAGACCCAGTACTTC. Protein: CASSLYPGGPAQETQYF. The genes are TRBV27 and TRBJ2-5, with a possible D match to TRBD2 (7 bases). This CDR3 is built from 17 residues. Trimming took 1 base from V and 1 from J, leaving 16 bases between them. Germline CDR1 and CDR2: MNHEY and SMNVEV (reference sequence).

This clonotype was seen more than once but under ten times. This sequence joins TRBV18 and TRBJ1-5; D is possibly TRBD1 (6 bases). V was shortened by 6 bases and J by 9 bases, with 21 bases between the two germline ends. The CDR3 has 15 amino acids. Germline assignment: CDR1 KGHSH and CDR2 LQKENI. Written as DNA, the CDR3 is TGTGCCAGCTCCCCATCCGGGACACGGGGAAGGCCCCAGCATTTT. It encodes CASSPSGTRGRPQHF.

This clonotype came up many times. The chain carries TRBV5-5 and TRBJ2-7, with TRBD1 matching 10 bases. The CDR3 consists of 14 residues. From germline, CDR1 is SGHKS and CDR2 YYEKEE (reference sequence). V lost 0 bases to trimming and J lost 6 bases; unmatched junction nucleotides: 3. The CDR3 is CASSLGQGASEQYF. CDR3 coding DNA: TGTGCCAGCAGCTTGGGACAGGGGGCTTCCGAGCAGTACTTC.

This clonotype has a count of ten or more. V gene TRBV12-3 or TRBV12-4 combines with J gene TRBJ1-1; a possible D gene is TRBD1 (5 bases). V was pared by 3 bases and J by 0 bases, with 17 bases between. This CDR3 contains 17 residues. Here the CDR3 reads CASSFTGPLIMNTEAFF. In nucleotides, the CDR3 is TGTGCCAGCAGTTTTACAGGCCCCCTCATTATGAACACTGAAGCTTTCTTT.

The gene calls are TRBV11-3 and TRBJ2-7; D gene uncertain. The ends were cut back, 0 bases at V and 0 bases at J, with 6 bases in the middle. There are 14 residues in the CDR3. The germline V gene has CDR1 SGHNT and CDR2 YENEEA. This chain's CDR3 is CASSLEPVSYEQYF. The CDR3 region has the DNA TGTGCCAGCAGCTTAGAGCCAGTCTCCTACGAGCAGTACTTC.

Notes on this clonotype: A much larger clone lies one base from this, so it may be a read error. This chain uses TRBV12-3 or TRBV12-4 with TRBJ2-3; no firm D call. Trimming removed 6 bases at V and 3 bases at J, with 16 bases between. This CDR3 spans 15 amino acids. CDR3 loop: CASRYSLLTTDTQYF. The CDR3 nucleotides read TGTGCCAGCAGGTACTCCCTCCTCACAACAGATACGCAGTATTTT.